The 26 T cell receptor beta chains below come from one sample, sequenced in a study of T-cell reconstitution after alpha-beta-depleted transplantation in children. The TCRbeta library was prepared with unique molecular identifiers. TCRdb passed the PCR reads through MiXCR, listing each CDR3 protein once. The data contain 700,000 or so distinct CDR3 sequences, around 13% of them singletons. Here the sequenced sample was PBMCs, taken before TCRalphabeta/CD19-depleted stem cell transplant. The receptors were gathered from a girl aged 2 to 10 with congenital amegakaryocytic thrombocytopenia, due to receive a stem cell transplant.

This clonotype has at least ten counts. The chain employs TRBV27 and TRBJ1-2; TRBD1 agrees at 8 bases. J gave up 2 bases and V 6 bases, and 2 bases lay outside the gene matches. CDR3 size: 13 residues. Germline values: CDR1 MNHEY, CDR2 SMNVEV (reference sequence). Here the CDR3 reads CASSRTGNYGYTF. The CDR3 nucleotides read TGTGCCAGCAGCCGGACAGGGAACTATGGCTACACCTTC.

In its sample, this clonotype was seen a few times. The rearrangement joins TRBV15 to TRBJ1-5; the D gene is possibly TRBD1 (5 bases). V was shortened by 5 bases and J by 5 bases, with 10 bases between the two germline ends. Germline V gene lookup returns CDR1 LNHNV and CDR2 YYDKDF (reference sequence). The CDR3 is 13 amino acids. CDR3 nucleotides: TGTGCCACCAGCGGCAGGGCCTATCAGCCCCAGCATTTT. This translates into CATSGRAYQPQHF.

The table lists this clonotype with many counts. The chain has TRBV6-1 and TRBJ2-1; the match to TRBD1 covers 7 bases. This CDR3 contains 15 residues. J gave up 5 bases and V 5 bases, and 9 bases lay outside the gene matches. CDR1 is MNHNS and CDR2 is SASEGT in the germline V gene. CDR3 loop: CASSPPGTADNEQFF. The CDR3 DNA reads as TGTGCCAGCAGTCCCCCCGGGACAGCTGACAATGAGCAGTTCTTC.

The V call is TRBV12-3 or TRBV12-4, the J call TRBJ2-7; D gene uncertain. The CDR3 covers 14 residues. With 1 base removed from V and 0 bases from J, the gap between germline ends came to 7 bases. As DNA, the CDR3 is TGTGCCAGCAGTTTAGGCTCGGACTCCTACGAGCAGTACTTC. This gives the protein CASSLGSDSYEQYF.

This clonotype was seen ten or more times. The chain couples TRBV5-1 to TRBJ2-1, with 14 bases identical to TRBD2. The CDR3 loop spans 14 amino acids. V shed 5 bases, J shed 6 bases, and the junction held 1 base outside the gene matches. Germline CDR1 reads SGHRS; CDR2 reads YFSETQ. CDR3 amino acids: CASRGLAGANEQFF. As DNA, the CDR3 is TGCGCCAGCAGGGGACTAGCGGGAGCCAATGAGCAGTTCTTC.

V usage is TRBV5-1 and J usage is TRBJ2-7, with 9 bases fitting TRBD1. The CDR3 contains 14 residues. With 9 bases clipped from V and 3 bases from J, the junction kept 10 bases outside the gene matches. CDR1 and CDR2 (germline): SGHRS, YFSETQ. This CDR3 reads CATHPGTGNYEQYF. Written as DNA, the CDR3 is TGCGCCACCCACCCGGGGACAGGGAACTACGAGCAGTACTTC.

This clonotype was detected many times. One junction end disagrees with the germline gene, perhaps due to a read error. The chain combines TRBV5-1 with TRBJ2-5, with D uncertain. CDR1 and CDR2 (germline): SGHRS, YFSETQ. This CDR3 is 13 amino acids long. CDR3 residues: CASSLRREETQYF. In DNA form, the CDR3 reads TGTGCCAGCAGCTTAAGGCGAGAAGAGACCCAGTACTTC.

There are many counts of this clonotype. The chain recombines TRBV27 with TRBJ2-1, with TRBD2 matching over 7 bases. After removal of 11 bases from V and 4 bases from J, the junction contained 8 bases not matched to a gene. The CDR3 is 13 residues long. The V gene's germline CDR1 is MNHEY and CDR2 SMNVEV (reference sequence). CDR3 residues: CAVRDYYYNEQFF. For the CDR3, the DNA is TGTGCCGTTCGGGACTACTATTACAATGAGCAGTTCTTC.

This clonotype was observed at least ten times. V usage is TRBV20-1 and J usage is TRBJ2-7, with 11 positions matching TRBD2. V shed 5 bases, J shed 5 bases, and the junction held 11 bases outside the gene matches. The CDR3 is made up of 15 amino acids. CDR1 is DFQATT and CDR2 is SNEGSKA in the germline V gene (reference sequence). CDR3 in DNA: TGCAGTGCTCTTACCCCTCTTAGCGGGAGGGACGAGCAGTACTTC. Protein product: CSALTPLSGRDEQYF.

This clonotype was counted at least ten times. The gene calls are TRBV5-1 and TRBJ2-1, with D perhaps matching TRBD2 (5 bases). The CDR3 consists of 15 residues. The V gene's germline CDR1 is SGHRS and CDR2 YFSETQ. V was cut by 6 bases and J by 3 bases, with 16 bases left in between. CDR3 sequence reads: CASTPSGGDYNEQFF. CDR3 DNA sequence: TGCGCCAGCACCCCCTCAGGAGGTGACTACAATGAGCAGTTCTTC.

This clonotype was seen at least ten times. This chain joins TRBV4-1 and TRBJ2-3; TRBD2 aligns across 7 bases. The CDR3 spans 17 residues. J lost 2 bases, V lost 0 bases, and 8 bases had no gene match. The germline gives CDR1 MGHRA, CDR2 YSYEKL. Written as DNA, the CDR3 is TGCGCCAGCAGCCAAGATAAACGGGAGGCCTTCACAGATACGCAGTATTTT. This translates into CASSQDKREAFTDTQYF.

This clonotype came up a few times. This chain connects TRBV7-9 to TRBJ1-2; the match to TRBD1 covers 7 bases. Germline values: CDR1 SEHNR, CDR2 FQNEAQ (reference sequence). This CDR3 has 15 amino acids. Trimming at V came to 3 bases and at J to 4 bases, leaving 8 bases not matched to a gene. In nucleotides, the CDR3 is TGTGCCAGCAGCTTGGGGACAGCGATTCTCTATGGCTACACCTTC. Its protein product is CASSLGTAILYGYTF.

The sample holds many counts of this clonotype. This chain joins TRBV11-2 and TRBJ2-1; D is uncertain. Looked up from germline, CDR1 is SGHAT and CDR2 is FQNNGV. This CDR3 has 13 amino acids. Trimming took 5 bases from V and 10 from J, leaving 15 bases between them. As DNA, the CDR3 is TGTGCCAGCAGCCCCCTGATTAGAGCCGAGCAGTTCTTC. Protein product: CASSPLIRAEQFF.

This clonotype was seen a few times. The chain is built from TRBV5-1 and TRBJ2-7, with 10 bases aligning to TRBD2. The CDR3 runs to 15 residues. The ends lost 6 bases at V and 0 bases at J; junction bases unmatched: 6. Germline-derived CDR1 and CDR2 are SGHRS and YFSETQ. The CDR3 is CASTPIAGGSYEQYF. Here the CDR3 DNA reads TGCGCCAGCACGCCAATAGCGGGAGGCTCCTACGAGCAGTACTTC.

This clonotype appeared a few times. The V call is TRBV5-5, the J call TRBJ2-5; D might be TRBD1 or TRBD2, each matching 5 bases. Looked up from germline, CDR1 is SGHKS and CDR2 is YYEKEE (reference sequence). The V end was cut by 2 bases, the J end by 2 bases, with 7 bases between. The CDR3 runs to 13 residues. The CDR3 coding sequence is TGTGCCAGCAGCTTTTGGGGGCAAGAGACCCAGTACTTC. Translating gives CASSFWGQETQYF.

The genes are TRBV28 and TRBJ2-7; 14 nucleotides agree with TRBD2. The CDR3 spans 19 residues. Germline lookup yields CDR1 MDHEN and CDR2 SYDVKM. The trim removed 3 bases at V and 5 bases at J, leaving 15 bases unmatched. The CDR3 sequence is CASSFFSGTSGSRADEQYF. CDR3 coding DNA: TGTGCCAGCAGTTTTTTTTCCGGGACTAGCGGGAGCCGTGCGGACGAGCAGTACTTC.

This clonotype was detected once. The rearrangement links TRBV6-1 to TRBJ2-7; perhaps TRBD1 as D (5 bases). The CDR3 covers 14 residues. From germline, CDR1 is MNHNS and CDR2 SASEGT. V lost 1 base to trimming and J lost 6 bases, with 13 bases between them. CDR3 residues: CASSEDRTSGEQYF. Here the CDR3 DNA reads TGTGCCAGCAGTGAAGACCGGACATCGGGCGAGCAGTACTTC.

This clonotype was observed a few times. The chain combines TRBV4-1 with TRBJ2-7; no firm D call. The V gene's germline CDR1 is MGHRA and CDR2 YSYEKL. V lost 0 bases, J lost 4 bases, and 13 bases lay in between. This CDR3 spans 15 amino acids. The CDR3 DNA reads TGCGCCAGCAGCCAAGAAACACTCACTGGGTACGAGCAGTACTTC. This codes for CASSQETLTGYEQYF.

This clonotype was detected ten times or more. The chain couples TRBV12-3 or TRBV12-4 to TRBJ2-1; TRBD2 aligns across 7 bases. V shed 5 bases, J shed 7 bases, and the junction held 11 bases outside the gene matches. There are 15 residues in the CDR3. The CDR3 sequence is CASSQTGLADNEQFF. The DNA for the CDR3 is TGTGCCAGCAGTCAGACGGGGCTAGCGGATAATGAGCAGTTCTTC.

This clonotype was found a few times. The genes are TRBV20-1 and TRBJ2-4; 14 nucleotides match TRBD2. Trimming removed 6 bases from V and 1 base from J; junction bases left unmatched: 11. The CDR3 runs 18 residues. Germline V gene lookup returns CDR1 DFQATT and CDR2 SNEGSKA (reference sequence). The CDR3 spells CSAGTGTSGSRAKNIQYF. CDR3 DNA sequence: TGCAGTGCCGGAACCGGGACTAGCGGGAGCCGCGCCAAAAACATTCAGTACTTC.

J is TRBJ2-5 and V is TRBV7-6; no clear D gene. This CDR3 is 13 amino acids long. Germline V gene sequence: CDR1 SGHVS, CDR2 FNYEAQ. V lost 7 bases to trimming and J lost 9 bases, with 18 bases between them. The CDR3 sequence: CASKGSEMTAQYF. The CDR3 bases are TGTGCCAGCAAGGGCAGTGAGATGACGGCCCAGTACTTC.

This rearrangement joins TRBV21-1 to TRBJ2-5; the table names TRBD2, a call not compared with the DNA. TRBV21-1 is labeled a pseudogene. This CDR3 has 17 residues. The CDR3 here is CASSKEERAGKLETQYF. The CDR3 DNA reads TGTGCCAGCAGCAAAGAAGAAAGAGCGGGGAAATTAGAGACCCAGTACTTC.

Many counts were recorded for this clonotype. The rearrangement links TRBV20-1 to TRBJ2-1; 8 bases are shared with TRBD2. Trimming at V came to 4 bases and at J to 2 bases, leaving 13 bases not matched to a gene. The length of the CDR3 is 17 residues. Germline loops: CDR1 DFQATT, CDR2 SNEGSKA (reference sequence). Here the CDR3 reads CSANRGGRNSAYNEQFF. The CDR3 coding sequence is TGCAGTGCTAATCGGGGCGGGAGGAACTCTGCCTACAATGAGCAGTTCTTC.

This clonotype was counted only a few times. The chain employs TRBV21-1 and TRBJ2-3; TRBD2 was called by the table and not checked on the DNA. TRBV21-1 is an annotated pseudogene. The CDR3 is 17 amino acids. CDR3 loop: CASPGTSGRNPSDTQYF. Written as DNA, the CDR3 is TGTGCCAGCCCTGGGACTAGCGGGAGAAACCCGTCAGATACGCAGTATTTT.

The table lists this clonotype with a few counts. The gene calls are TRBV30 and TRBJ1-3, with D possibly matching TRBD1 (5 bases). This CDR3 region has 16 residues. CDR1 and CDR2 from the germline V gene are GTSNPN and SVGIG (reference sequence). The V end lost 0 bases, the J end lost 2 bases, and 14 bases lay between the germline ends. Written as DNA, the CDR3 is TGTGCCTGGAGTGTACGATCCAGGGTGGCTGGAAACACCATATATTTT. Protein sequence: CAWSVRSRVAGNTIYF. The full variable domain, in which reference TRBV30 and TRBJ1-3 provide the parts outside the CDR3, is SQTIHQWPATLVQPVGSPLSLECTVEGTSNPNLYWYRQAAGRGLQLLFYSVGIGQISSEVPQNLSASRPQDRQFILSSKKLLLSDSGFYLCAWSVRSRVAGNTIYFGEGSWLTVV.

This clonotype was counted at least ten times. The chain has TRBV20-1 and TRBJ2-2; D is perhaps TRBD2 (5 bases). Germline assignment: CDR1 DFQATT and CDR2 SNEGSKA (reference sequence). With 6 bases removed from V and 6 bases from J, the gap between germline ends came to 11 bases. CDR3 size: 12 residues. In DNA, the CDR3 is TGCAGTGCCCTAAGGGAGTCCGGGGAGCTGTTTTTT. Encoded protein: CSALRESGELFF.